This T cell receptor beta chain emerged from a study of blood T cell repertoires in COVID-19. Study overall: Sites in the United States, Italy and Spain provided acute and convalescent COVID-19 samples.

Participant-given clinical history determined each cohort assignment. The V end lost 1 base, the J end lost 9 bases, and 10 bases lay between the germline ends. CDR1 and CDR2 (germline): SGHTA, FQGNSA. This CDR3 region has 13 residues. The protocol was immunoSEQ multiplex PCR, while the TCRdb copy is restricted to in-frame clones and leaves out a portion. Here the sample spans 130,000 or so clones, roughly 80% being singletons. The V and J genes are TRBV7-2 and TRBJ1-5; perhaps TRBD1 as D (5 bases). Sample: PBMCs or T cells enriched from blood (not recorded which). The source of this sequence is a man between 50 and 59 years old who had recovered from COVID-19. CDR3 coding DNA: TGTGCCAGCAGCTTAGAGTTAAGGGGGCCCCAGCATTTT. Amino acid sequence: CASSLELRGPQHF.